Below, 5 T cell receptor beta chains from the same sample are listed, as sequenced in a study of blood T cell repertoires in COVID-19. Measured with immunoSEQ multiplex PCR; TCRdb has only the in-frame clones, and not every one. This sample carries 150,000 to 200,000 clones, 65% to 90% of them seen once, and the ten largest clones take around 15%. The sample was PBMCs or T cells enriched from blood (not recorded which). These receptors originate from a man aged 50-60 years who had recovered from COVID-19.

This clone was found once. V and J are TRBV6-2 or TRBV6-3 and TRBJ1-5; 9 bases align to TRBD1. Unmatched junction bases numbered 7, after V lost 6 bases and J lost 7 bases. This CDR3 comprises 14 residues. Germline lookup yields CDR1 MNHEY and CDR2 SVGEGT. The chain's CDR3 is CASRYRGLGQPQHF. The CDR3 bases are TGTGCCAGCAGGTACAGGGGGCTCGGCCAGCCCCAGCATTTT.

This clone showed up just a few times. This chain connects TRBV15 to TRBJ1-6, with TRBD1 matching 9 bases. Germline V gene sequence: CDR1 LNHNV, CDR2 YYDKDF (reference sequence). The junction had 11 bases not matched to a gene; V was cut back by 5 bases and J by 9 bases. This CDR3 has 16 residues. The CDR3 protein is CATSGPWTGASSPLHF. Here the CDR3 DNA reads TGTGCCACCAGCGGACCCTGGACAGGGGCGAGTTCACCCCTCCACTTT.

The V call is TRBV7-9, the J call TRBJ2-2; unclear D gene. This CDR3 has 13 amino acids. The V end was cut by 2 bases, the J end by 5 bases, with 6 bases between. The V gene's germline CDR1 is SEHNR and CDR2 FQNEAQ (reference sequence). CDR3 loop: CASSLLPTGELFF. The CDR3 nucleotides read TGTGCCAGCAGCTTACTACCGACCGGGGAGCTGTTTTTT.

This clone was counted a single time. The chain employs TRBV20-1 and TRBJ1-3; no clear D. From germline, CDR1 is DFQATT and CDR2 SNEGSKA (reference sequence). V lost 3 bases and J 3 bases, leaving 18 bases between the germline ends. The CDR3 is 16 amino acids. The CDR3 protein is CSASSSGWGGGNTIYF. The CDR3 DNA reads TGCAGTGCTAGTAGCTCCGGATGGGGAGGTGGAAACACCATATATTTT.

There are a few counts of this clone. The rearrangement uses TRBV2 and TRBJ1-2, with a tentative D call TRBD1 (5 bases). The V gene's germline CDR1 is SNHLY and CDR2 FYNNEI. The CDR3 consists of 14 residues. V lost 8 bases to trimming and J lost 4 bases, with 17 bases between them. The DNA of the CDR3 is TGTGCCAGCCTACCGGTGGGGGGTTCCTATGGCTACACCTTC. This translates into CASLPVGGSYGYTF.